The source of this T cell receptor beta chain is a study of blood T cells in healthy people across ages. Study-wide results and caveats: Whereas aged donors had fewer naive CD4+ cells, long-lived donors had more of them and higher diversity. Estimated diversity that came from one million T cells was considered an underestimate.

Donors were healthy Caucasian individuals from Russia aged roughly 6 to 95. Each donor had approximately 10 milliliters of peripheral blood drawn. Concerning this clonotype: The antigen is undetermined.

CDR1 is MDHEN, CDR2 SYDVKM, per germline. V lost 6 bases and J lost 2; bases outside the gene matches: 11. The CDR3 is 17 residues long. Through a sample-barcoded 5' primer and a J-beta primer mix, a second PCR was run for roughly 6 to 12 cycles. From the 5' RACE reads, TCRdb called clonotypes with MiXCR, one entry per CDR3 protein. The data hold 650,000 or so distinct CDR3 sequences, with 52% observed a single time. The material sequenced was blood. V is TRBV28 and J is TRBJ2-5, with 11 bases matching TRBD2. The origin of this receptor is a woman at least 80 years old in good health. The CDR3 bases are TGTGCCAGCAGCCTAGGTCGCGGGACTAGCGGACAAGAGACCCAGTACTTC. Translation gives CASSLGRGTSGQETQYF.